A single sample gave rise to the 8 T cell receptor beta chains below, sequenced in a study of Graves' ophthalmopathy and Graves' hyperthyroidism (dated by TCRdb to 2016 to 2018). TCRdb records Illumina HiSeq 2000 as the sequencer. TCR beta CDR3 regions were amplified from RNA transcripts for repertoire sequencing. HTBI primers and the Qiagen OneStep RT-PCR kit were used in a first-round RT-PCR, which was followed by a second-round multiplex PCR, size selection and purification. TCRdb trimmed public reads at Q25 via fastp, called clones via MiXCR and kept in-frame beta chains. Entries that share a CDR3 protein sequence are merged under the most common genes and DNA. Counted in this sample were fewer than 650,000 distinct CDR3 sequences; about a fifth of them appeared once. The biggest ten clones account for around 7% of the sample. Input material: peripheral blood. The receptors come from a woman in her late teens or twenties with stable Graves' hyperthyroidism. Some clones in this sample may be carry-over from other donors' samples. Donor details come from another sample of the same person, matched by shared clones.

In the case of this clonotype: One base away lies a much larger clone, so this may be a sequencing read error. The chain is built from TRBV6-5 and TRBJ1-5, with D perhaps TRBD1 (6 bases). Germline CDR1 MNHEY, CDR2 SVGAGI. This CDR3 is 13 amino acids long. CDR3 in DNA: TGTGTCAGCAGTTACAGGGTGTTGGGACCCCAGCATTTT. This translates into CVSSYRVLGPQHF.

This clonotype was detected many times. The chain is built from TRBV6-5 and TRBJ2-2; D uncertain. The CDR3 is 11 amino acids. Germline CDR1 reads MNHEY; CDR2 reads SVGAGI. The V end was cut by 5 bases, the J end by 7 bases, with 5 bases between. CDR3 sequence (DNA): TGTGCCAGCAGTACCGGCGGGGAGCTGTTTTTT. It is translated as CASSTGGELFF.

In its sample, this clonotype was seen a few times. The rearrangement joins TRBV30 to TRBJ2-3; D gene unclear. Trimming stripped 3 bases from V and 5 bases from J, with 3 bases between. The CDR3 sequence is 10 residues long. Germline V lookup: CDR1 GTSNPN, CDR2 SVGIG (reference sequence). Here the CDR3 reads CAWREDTQYF. CDR3 nucleotide sequence: TGTGCCTGGAGAGAAGATACGCAGTATTTT.

As concerns this clonotype: A much larger clone differs by one base, so this may be a read error. This chain connects TRBV6-2 or TRBV6-3 to TRBJ1-1; 10 nucleotides agree with TRBD1. The CDR3 is 22 residues long. Germline V gene data show CDR1 as MNHEY and CDR2 as SVGEGT. For the CDR3, the DNA is TGTGCCAGCAGTTACTCGTTCCAGGTAAAAAGGGACAGGGGATTTGGCAACACTGAAGCTTGCTTT. It yields the protein CASSYSFQVKRDRGFGNTEACF.

This clonotype showed up many times. The chain links TRBV6-5 to TRBJ1-1; tentatively, D is TRBD1 (6 bases). Trimming cost V 4 bases and J 5 bases, with 14 bases left between them. Germline V gene data show CDR1 as MNHEY and CDR2 as SVGAGI. The CDR3 has 14 amino acids. The DNA for the CDR3 is TGTGCCAGCAGTTCTCACAGGGTGAGGACTGAAGCTTTCTTT. This sequence encodes CASSSHRVRTEAFF.

This clonotype has a handful of counts. V and J are TRBV4-1 and TRBJ2-7; TRBD1 matches 7 bases. Germline assignment: CDR1 MGHRA and CDR2 YSYEKL. Trimming removed 3 bases from V and 4 bases from J; junction bases left unmatched: 9. This CDR3 is built from 15 residues. CDR3 DNA sequence: TGCGCCAGCAGCCAGGGTGGACAGGCCCTTTACGAGCAGTACTTC. Its protein is CASSQGGQALYEQYF.

J is TRBJ1-1 and V is TRBV15, with D perhaps TRBD1 (5 bases). CDR1 is LNHNV and CDR2 is YYDKDF in the germline V gene (reference sequence). CDR3 length: 16 amino acids. The V end lost 5 bases, the J end lost 4 bases, and 20 bases lay between the germline ends. The CDR3 sequence is CATSQGVAGSPTEAFF. The CDR3 bases are TGTGCCACCAGCCAAGGGGTGGCAGGGTCTCCCACTGAAGCTTTCTTT.

This clonotype was recorded at least ten times. The CDR3 region has the DNA TGTGCCAGCAGTTTCCTGTACCGCGGGACCTACGAGCAGTACTTC. It encodes CASSFLYRGTYEQYF. The chain links TRBV28 to TRBJ2-7; maybe TRBD2 (6 bases). The CDR3 runs to 15 residues. V lost 3 bases to trimming and J lost 2 bases, with 14 bases between them. Germline assignment: CDR1 MDHEN and CDR2 SYDVKM.